The 27 T cell receptor beta chains listed next were all sequenced from one sample in a study of T cells after yellow fever vaccination. TCRdb re-called the 5' RACE reads through MiXCR, storing one row per CDR3 protein. The sample lists more than 350,000 distinct CDR3 sequences, approximately 10% occurring once. Sequenced here: PBMCs, sampled on the day of the first yellow fever vaccination. These receptors originate from a man between 18 and 29 years old who received the YFV17D yellow fever vaccine.

In regard to this clonotype: An end of the junction differs from the germline gene, which may be a read error. The chain is built from TRBV10-3 and TRBJ2-7; 8 bases match TRBD1. This CDR3 has 17 residues. The germline gives CDR1 ENHRY, CDR2 SYGVKD. The CDR3 region is CDISESANRGDSYEQYF. CDR3 nucleotide sequence: TGTGACATCAGTGAGTCGGCGAACAGGGGGGACTCCTACGAGCAGTACTTC.

This clonotype was picked up a small number of times. The CDR3 bases are TGCAGCGTCCGGGACCCCCCGATCGGGGAGCTGTTTTTT. Protein: CSVRDPPIGELFF. The chain links TRBV29-1 to TRBJ2-2, with D tentatively TRBD1 or TRBD2 (5 bases each). This CDR3 has 13 amino acids. Deletions cut 6 bases from V and 7 bases from J, with 15 bases between. Germline lookup yields CDR1 SQVTM and CDR2 ANQGSEA.

The sample holds a few counts of this clonotype. The CDR3 sequence: CASSPTAGFDYGYTF. The CDR3 nucleotides read TGTGCCAGCTCACCGACAGCTGGGTTTGACTATGGCTACACCTTC. The chain has TRBV18 and TRBJ1-2; the D gene is possibly TRBD1 (5 bases). The V gene's germline CDR1 is KGHSH and CDR2 LQKENI. The CDR3 runs 15 residues. The ends were cut back, 3 bases at V and 3 bases at J, with 14 bases in the middle.

The chain joins TRBV28 to TRBJ1-2, with D unclear. Germline lookup yields CDR1 MDHEN and CDR2 SYDVKM. This CDR3 is 14 amino acids long. DNA of the CDR3: TGTGCTCTCAGATCGGACGGAGCTAACTATGGCTACACCTTC. Translated: CALRSDGANYGYTF.

This clonotype was detected many times. The chain recombines TRBV7-2 with TRBJ2-1; 11 bases are a match to TRBD2. Germline lookup yields CDR1 SGHTA and CDR2 FQGNSA. CDR3 length: 15 residues. V dropped 2 bases and J dropped 8; count of bases not matched to a gene: 5. In DNA form, the CDR3 reads TGTGCCAGCAGCTTAATAGCGGGGGGGCGCTATGAGCAGTTCTTC. It encodes CASSLIAGGRYEQFF.

The genes are TRBV23-1 and TRBJ1-6; no reliable D call. TRBV23-1 is recorded as an ORF, its role being uncertain. The CDR3 contains 15 residues. The V end was cut by 1 base, the J end by 7 bases, with 11 bases between. The CDR3 region has the DNA TGCGCCAGCAGTCAATGTCGGCTTGGCAATTCACCCCTCCACTTT. Translating it yields CASSQCRLGNSPLHF.

The rearrangement uses TRBV7-2 and TRBJ2-3; D remains ambiguous. The CDR3 sequence is 16 residues long. V was clipped by 1 base and J by 2 bases, with 13 bases between them. CDR1 and CDR2 from the germline V gene are SGHTA and FQGNSA. CDR3 residues: CASSLGVDSYTDTQYF. The CDR3 DNA reads as TGTGCCAGCAGCTTAGGGGTCGACTCCTACACAGATACGCAGTATTTT.

The genes are TRBV4-3 and TRBJ2-7; tentatively, D is TRBD1 or TRBD2 (5 bases each). V lost 4 bases to trimming and J lost 6 bases, with 28 bases between them. Germline CDR1 LGHNA, CDR2 YSLEER. The CDR3 is made up of 18 amino acids. The CDR3 protein is CASSPLMIRDGDGGEQYF. DNA of the CDR3: TGCGCCAGCAGCCCCCTAATGATAAGGGACGGTGACGGTGGCGAGCAGTACTTC.

The rearrangement uses TRBV27 and TRBJ2-2; D is possibly TRBD1 (7 bases). V was clipped by 2 bases and J by 7 bases, with 23 bases between them. CDR3 length: 18 residues. Germline lookup yields CDR1 MNHEY and CDR2 SMNVEV (reference sequence). The CDR3 nucleotides are TGTGCCAGCAGTTTAATCACGCCGGAGGGGGCCATCAACGGGGAGCTGTTTTTT. Translating gives CASSLITPEGAINGELFF.

This clonotype was counted between two and nine times. The chain recombines TRBV28 with TRBJ2-2; no definite D call. This CDR3 is built from 12 residues. The V and J ends lost 4 bases and 8 bases respectively, with 8 bases between them. Looked up from germline, CDR1 is MDHEN and CDR2 is SYDVKM. The CDR3 sequence is CASSSPRGELFF. As DNA, the CDR3 is TGTGCCAGCAGTTCCCCCCGGGGGGAGCTGTTTTTT.

At least ten counts were recorded for this clonotype. The chain links TRBV12-3 or TRBV12-4 to TRBJ1-1, with a weak D call TRBD1 (6 bases). Trimming removed 6 bases at V and 1 base at J, with 9 bases between. This CDR3 has 13 residues. The chain's CDR3 is CASRLQGNTEAFF. DNA for the CDR3: TGTGCCAGCAGATTACAGGGGAACACTGAAGCTTTCTTT.

As to this clonotype: Its ends do not fully match the called genes, so a read error is possible. The chain carries TRBV9 and TRBJ2-5; 8 positions agree with TRBD2. CDR1 is SGDLS, CDR2 YYNGEE, per germline. This CDR3 is 15 amino acids long. The CDR3 bases are TGTGCCAGCAGCGTAATAGCGGGGCCGAAAGAGACCCAGTGCTTC. It translates to CASSVIAGPKETQCF. Full variable domain (remainder filled in from reference TRBV9 and TRBJ2-5): DSGVTQTPKHLITATGQRVTLRCSPRSGDLSVYWYQQSLDQGLQFLIQYYNGEERAKGNILERFSAQQFPDLHSELNLSSLELGDSALYFCASSVIAGPKETQCFGPGTRLLVL.

The rearrangement joins TRBV15 to TRBJ2-7; perhaps TRBD1 as D (6 bases). With 1 base removed from V and 2 bases from J, the gap between germline ends came to 9 bases. Per the germline V gene, CDR1 is LNHNV and CDR2 is YYDKDF (reference sequence). This CDR3 spans 14 amino acids. Written as DNA, the CDR3 is TGTGCCACCAGCAGAGGGACAGTAACCTACGAGCAGTACGTC. Translating it yields CATSRGTVTYEQYV.

This clonotype appeared a few times. The rearrangement links TRBV18 to TRBJ2-3, with 9 bases matching TRBD2. The CDR3 totals 18 residues. The V segment lost 3 bases and the J segment 2 bases; nucleotides outside the gene matches: 12. The germline CDR1 and CDR2 sequences are KGHSH and LQKENI. This chain's CDR3 is CASSPPSGDHFYTDTQYF. CDR3 nucleotides: TGTGCCAGCTCACCCCCTAGCGGGGACCATTTTTACACAGATACGCAGTATTTT.

This rearrangement joins TRBV5-6 to TRBJ2-7; D is possibly TRBD1 or TRBD2 (5 bases each). Deletions cut 1 base from V and 4 bases from J, with 12 bases between. The CDR3 extends over 14 amino acids. Germline V gene data show CDR1 as SGHDT and CDR2 as YYEEEE. CDR3 DNA: TGTGCCAGCAGCTTGTTGGGGGTAGGATACGAGCAGTACTTC. Protein sequence: CASSLLGVGYEQYF.

The chain is built from TRBV12-3 or TRBV12-4 and TRBJ1-2, with D maybe TRBD1 (6 bases). The CDR3 runs 17 residues. V gave up 2 bases and J gave up 4 bases, with 20 bases separating them. The CDR3: CASSLIPQGLEGYGYTF. CDR3 nucleotide sequence: TGTGCCAGCAGTTTAATCCCGCAGGGGCTGGAGGGCTATGGCTACACCTTC.

This CDR3 reads CASSLGRDAYEQYF. CDR3 nucleotides: TGTGCCAGCAGCTTGGGACGGGATGCCTACGAGCAGTACTTC. V gene TRBV11-2 combines with J gene TRBJ2-7, with D possibly called TRBD1 or TRBD2 (5 bases each). The germline CDR1 and CDR2 sequences are SGHAT and FQNNGV. Trimming stripped 3 bases from V and 2 bases from J, with 11 bases between. This CDR3 contains 14 residues.

J is TRBJ2-5 and V is TRBV19, with 9 bases identical to TRBD2. This CDR3 contains 15 residues. CDR1 and CDR2 (germline): LNHDA, SQIVND (reference sequence). Germline trimming cut 6 bases from V and 4 bases from J; bases unmatched to any gene: 9. This CDR3 is CASRPGLALRETQYF. DNA for the CDR3: TGTGCCAGTAGGCCGGGACTAGCCCTGCGAGAGACCCAGTACTTC.

J is TRBJ1-2 and V is TRBV7-2; D remains unclear. The V and J ends lost 3 bases and 3 bases respectively, with 5 bases between them. The CDR3 has 12 amino acids. The germline V gene has CDR1 SGHTA and CDR2 FQGNSA. CDR3 in amino acids: CASSFQHYGYTF. CDR3 nucleotide sequence: TGTGCCAGCAGCTTTCAGCACTATGGCTACACCTTC.

This clonotype was observed many times. V and J are TRBV11-2 and TRBJ1-4; a weak D match, TRBD1 (5 bases). Per the germline V gene, CDR1 is SGHAT and CDR2 is FQNNGV. The CDR3 length is 14 residues. V was pared by 5 bases and J by 7 bases, with 14 bases between. CDR3 DNA sequence: TGTGCCAGCAGCCAACAGGAATTTAGTGAAAAACTGTTTTTT. Its translation is CASSQQEFSEKLFF.

The V call is TRBV6-2 or TRBV6-3, the J call TRBJ2-3; maybe TRBD2 (7 bases). V lost 7 bases, J lost 2 bases, and 22 bases lay in between. There are 17 residues in the CDR3. Germline values: CDR1 MNHEY, CDR2 SVGEGT. The CDR3 reads CASTPGGARGFTDTQYF. The CDR3 nucleotides read TGTGCCAGCACTCCGGGGGGCGCAAGGGGCTTCACAGATACGCAGTATTTT.

This rearrangement joins TRBV7-8 to TRBJ2-7; D not certain. The V gene's germline CDR1 is SGHVS and CDR2 FQNEAQ. V was trimmed by 5 bases and J by 0 bases, leaving 8 bases between them. The CDR3 runs to 13 residues. The CDR3 coding sequence is TGTGCCAGCAGCCAGAGAAGCTCCTACGAGCAGTACGTC. This codes for CASSQRSSYEQYV.

This clonotype has just a few counts. The genes are TRBV3-1 and TRBJ1-2, with D unresolved. V was clipped by 1 base and J by 4 bases, with 10 bases between them. The CDR3 totals 14 residues. Per germline, CDR1 LGHDT and CDR2 YNNKEL (reference sequence). Written as DNA, the CDR3 is TGTGCCAGCAGCCAAGTCGCCGGAAGCTATGGCTACACCTTC. This codes for CASSQVAGSYGYTF.

This clonotype appeared a few times. The J gene is TRBJ1-5, the V gene TRBV4-3, with D unresolved. The germline CDR1 and CDR2 sequences are LGHNA and YSLEER. Trimming shortened V by 0 bases and J by 4 bases, and 10 bases separated the two germline ends. This CDR3 spans 15 amino acids. The CDR3 spells CASSQDLSQNQPQHF. The CDR3 coding sequence is TGCGCCAGCAGCCAAGATCTTTCCCAGAATCAGCCCCAGCATTTT.

The sample holds many counts of this clonotype. The V call is TRBV5-1, the J call TRBJ1-2; D not certain. Trimming pared 4 bases from V and 4 bases from J, leaving 11 bases between. The CDR3 runs 13 residues. Germline values: CDR1 SGHRS, CDR2 YFSETQ. In DNA, the CDR3 is TGCGCCAGCAGCGCTGGACCTAGCTATGGCTACACCTTC. Translation gives CASSAGPSYGYTF.

This clonotype was seen a few times. The J gene is TRBJ2-5, the V gene TRBV19; 10 bases align to TRBD1. V trimming: 3 bases; J trimming: 5 bases; junction bases outside the gene matches: 9. The CDR3 is 16 residues long. The germline gives CDR1 LNHDA, CDR2 SQIVND (reference sequence). The CDR3 region has the DNA TGTGCCAGTAGTATGGCGCCGACAGGGGGCAAGGAGACCCAGTACTTC. It specifies CASSMAPTGGKETQYF.

This clonotype was detected ten times or more. The rearrangement joins TRBV7-9 to TRBJ2-4, with 15 bases aligning to TRBD2. With V trimmed by 5 bases and J by 8 bases, 7 bases remained unmatched. The germline V gene encodes CDR1 SEHNR and CDR2 FQNEAQ (reference sequence). The CDR3 sequence is 16 residues long. Here the CDR3 reads CASSRRTSGGADIQYF. The CDR3 DNA reads TGTGCCAGCAGCAGACGGACTAGCGGGGGGGCGGACATTCAGTACTTC.